The rows below give T cell receptor beta chains drawn from one sample of a study of HIV-infected children after antiretroviral therapy interruption. Via MiXCR, TCRdb re-called the 3' RACE reads, giving one row per CDR3 protein. The sample consists of 40,000 to 50,000 distinct CDR3 sequences, approximately 4.3% of them appearing once. This specimen was CD45RA+ CD4+ T cells from PBMCs, pooled from several time points, taken from a donor given antiretroviral therapy, either interrupted or continuous. The receptor source for this set is a pool of human donors with HIV. CDR3s include the opening cysteine and the closing phenylalanine or tryptophan. D genes are given only for firm matches. The size field is filled for only some rows; it gives once, few, many or a size class.

J gene	D gene	clone size	V gene	CDR3 DNA	CDR3 protein
TRBJ1-5	TRBD1	NA	TRBV20-1	TGCAGTGCTGGACGGAAGGGGGCAAATCAGCCCCAGCATTTT	CSAGRKGANQPQHF
TRBJ2-4	NA	many	TRBV2	TGTGCCAGCAGTGAGGGGGAGCTAGCCAAAAACATTCAGTACTTC	CASSEGELAKNIQYF
TRBJ2-3	TRBD2	NA	TRBV28	TGTGCCAGCAGTTTGCCGGGGGGGCGATCAGATACGCAGTATTTT	CASSLPGGRSDTQYF
TRBJ2-7	NA	many	TRBV3-1	TGTGCCAGCAGCCAAGCAGAGGGCGAGCAGTACTTC	CASSQAEGEQYF
TRBJ2-3	TRBD2	few	TRBV5-1	TGCGCCAGCAGCCCTTTAGCGGGGATACACACAGATACGCAGTATTTT	CASSPLAGIHTDTQYF
TRBJ2-2	NA	few	TRBV14	TGTGCCAGCAGCCAAGGACACCGCACCGGGGAGCTGTTTTTT	CASSQGHRTGELFF
TRBJ1-1	NA	many	TRBV5-1	TGCGCCAGCAGCTTGGCCGGTAATGAAGCTTTCTTT	CASSLAGNEAFF
TRBJ2-3	TRBD1	many	TRBV11-2	TGTGCCAGCAGCCTCGACAGGGGACTGAGGGCAGATACGCAGTATTTT	CASSLDRGLRADTQYF
TRBJ2-7	NA	many	TRBV2	TGTGCCAGCAGGTGGGGCAGCCCCTACGAGCAGTACTTC	CASRWGSPYEQYF
TRBJ1-1	NA	few	TRBV2	TGTGCCAGCAGTGAAAGCAGGGATCGAGACACTGAAGCTTTCTTT	CASSESRDRDTEAFF
TRBJ2-7	TRBD1	many	TRBV3-1	TGTGCCAGCAGCCAATTGGGACAGTCCACCTCCTACGAGCAGTACTTC	CASSQLGQSTSYEQYF
TRBJ1-1	TRBD1	many	TRBV11-2	TGTGCCAGCAGCCCTAGGACAGGGGAGACTGAAGCTTTCTTT	CASSPRTGETEAFF
TRBJ1-1	TRBD1	many	TRBV24-1	TGTGCCACCAGTGTTTTGACAGGGGTGGACACTGAAGCTTTCTTT	CATSVLTGVDTEAFF
TRBJ2-1	TRBD2	NA	TRBV14	TGTGCCAGCAGCCGCTACCTTCTAGCGGGGTCGCCCAATGAGCAGTTCTTC	CASSRYLLAGSPNEQFF
TRBJ1-5	NA	many	TRBV30	TGTGCCTGGAGTGTTGGTGCCTCCGTTAGCAATCAGCCCCAGCATTTT	CAWSVGASVSNQPQHF
TRBJ2-2	NA	many	TRBV5-1	TGCGCCAGCAGATTACGAGCGGAAACGAACACCGGGGAGCTGTTTTTT	CASRLRAETNTGELFF
TRBJ1-1	NA	many	TRBV12-3/TRBV12-4	TGTGCCAGCAACTCCTGGGACCGCCAGAACACTGAAGCTTTCTTT	CASNSWDRQNTEAFF
TRBJ2-3	NA	many	TRBV23-1	TGCGCCAGCAGTCAATGTACAGATACGCAGTATTTT	CASSQCTDTQYF
TRBJ2-3	TRBD2	many	TRBV20-1	TGCAGTGCTAGAGATCACGGACTAGCGGGGGGGTCAGATACGCAGTATTTT	CSARDHGLAGGSDTQYF
TRBJ2-3	NA	many	TRBV19	TGTGCCAGTAGTATGGCTGAGGGGGGGCCCACAGATACGCAGTATTTT	CASSMAEGGPTDTQYF
TRBJ1-6	NA	many	TRBV3-2	TGTGCCAGCACCCGTGTTCAGGGAGGAAATTCACCCCTCCACTTT	CASTRVQGGNSPLHF
TRBJ2-7	TRBD1	many	TRBV6-1	TGTGCCAGCTCGGCCGGGACAGGGTACCTTTTC	CASSAGTGYLF
TRBJ2-3	NA	many	TRBV3-1	TGTGCCAGCAGCCGAGATACAACGGGGGGCCGGACAGATACGCAGTATTTT	CASSRDTTGGRTDTQYF
TRBJ2-2	NA	many	TRBV6-5	TGTGCCAGCAGTTACCGACGAGACACCGGGGAGCTGTTTTTT	CASSYRRDTGELFF
TRBJ2-1	NA	many	TRBV5-1	TGCGCCAGCAGCTTGGAGTTAGGGGGGGCTAATAGTGAGCAGTTCTTC	CASSLELGGANSEQFF
TRBJ2-7	NA	NA	TRBV28	TGTGCCAGCAGTTCTCCGACACCCTACGAGCAGTACTTC	CASSSPTPYEQYF
TRBJ2-7	TRBD2	many	TRBV7-8	TGTGCCAGCAACGGGGGGGCAGCTCAACCCTACGAGCAGTACTTC	CASNGGAAQPYEQYF
TRBJ1-2	TRBD1	many	TRBV5-1	TGCGCCAGCAGCAGAGGTCGCCAGGGGGACGGCTACACCTTC	CASSRGRQGDGYTF
TRBJ2-1	NA	few	TRBV11-3	TGTGCCAGCAGACGCCTGGGCGCCCCGGGTGAGCAGTTCTTC	CASRRLGAPGEQFF
TRBJ2-3	TRBD1	NA	TRBV5-4	TGTGCCAGCACTTGGACAGGGGGGTCCACAGATACGCAGTATTTT	CASTWTGGSTDTQYF
TRBJ2-3	NA	many	TRBV5-8	TGTGCCAGCAGCTCGCAAAGAGATACGCAGTATTTT	CASSSQRDTQYF
TRBJ2-2	TRBD2	many	TRBV2	TGTGCCAGCAACGGGGGGTACACCGGGGAGCTGTTTTTT	CASNGGYTGELFF
TRBJ2-7	TRBD2	many	TRBV12-3/TRBV12-4	TGTGCCAGCAGTTTATGGGGACTAGCTACGTACGAGCAGTACTTC	CASSLWGLATYEQYF
TRBJ2-7	TRBD1	many	TRBV29-1	TGCAGCGTTGATCAGGGGGAATACGAGCAGTACTTC	CSVDQGEYEQYF
TRBJ1-5	NA	many	TRBV10-3	TGTGCCATTAGCCGGACAGTAAATCAGCCCCAGCATTTT	CAISRTVNQPQHF
TRBJ2-1	NA	NA	TRBV6-1	TGTGCCAGCAGCGCCCCCCACCCGGACGGTGAGCAGTTCTTC	CASSAPHPDGEQFF
TRBJ1-6	NA	many	TRBV20-1	TGCAGTGCTAGTAACTCCTATAATTCACCCCTCCACTTT	CSASNSYNSPLHF
TRBJ2-2	TRBD1	few	TRBV5-1	TGCGCCAGCAGCACGCAGGGGGCGACCGGGGAGCTGTTTTTT	CASSTQGATGELFF
TRBJ1-6	NA	many	TRBV6-4	TGTGCCAGCAGCTCATTAATAAGGGGAGCTCGACCCCTCCACTTT	CASSSLIRGARPLHF
TRBJ2-1	NA	many	TRBV28	TGTGCCAGCAGTTTGAGGTCCTACAATGAGCAGTTCTTC	CASSLRSYNEQFF
TRBJ1-2	TRBD1	many	TRBV5-8	TGTGCCAGCAGCTCACACAGGGGAGTATATGGCTACACCTTC	CASSSHRGVYGYTF
TRBJ2-5	TRBD1	few	TRBV19	TGTGCCAGTAGTGCCGGACAGGGCTTCCAAGAGACCCAGTACTTC	CASSAGQGFQETQYF
TRBJ2-6	NA	many	TRBV20-1	TGCAGTGCTAGACATCCCTCTGGGGCCAACGTCCTGACTTTC	CSARHPSGANVLTF
TRBJ2-7	NA	many	TRBV12-3/TRBV12-4	TGTGCCAGCAGTTTTCGGGGGCGGCACGAGCAGTACTTC	CASSFRGRHEQYF
TRBJ2-1	TRBD1	many	TRBV19	TGTGCCAGCAGTATGGGACAGGGTGGAGCTGAGCAGTTCTTC	CASSMGQGGAEQFF